These 7 T cell receptor beta chains originate from one sample sequenced in a study of tissue T cells after allogeneic stem cell transplantation. Measured with immunoSEQ multiplex PCR; TCRdb has only the in-frame clones, and not every one. This sample has about 22,000 clones, with almost 70% found just once. Material for sequencing was blood. The receptors derive from a female BALB/c mouse in good health. This strain's MHC haplotype is H2-d.

On this clone: Gene names follow the mouse nomenclature. The CDR3 goes on 1 residue after the read ends, and that part is filled in from the germline J gene. The chain has TRBV19 and TRBJ1-5; the D is unclear. Germline-derived CDR1 and CDR2 are FNHDT and SITEND (reference sequence). The CDR3 is made up of 12 amino acids. V was trimmed by 5 bases and J by 0 bases, leaving 3 bases between them. Incomplete CDR3 DNA: TGTGCCAGCAGATATAACAACCAGGCTCCGCTT. Protein: CASRYNNQAPL. The full-length CDR3 reads as CASRYNNQAPLF. Drawing the rest from reference TRBV19 and TRBJ1-5, the complete variable domain is GGIITQTPKFLIGQEGQKLTLKCQQNFNHDTMYWYRQDSGKGLRLIYYSITENDLQKGDLSEGYDASREKKSSFSLTVTSAQKNEMAVFLCASRYNNQAPLFGEGTRLSVL.

About this clone itself: Germline and genes: mouse. The sequence runs out 1 residue before the end of the CDR3; the remainder is reconstructed from the germline J gene. This rearrangement joins TRBV2 to TRBJ1-1, with D perhaps matching TRBD1 (6 bases). Trimming removed 0 bases at V and 5 bases at J, with 7 bases between. CDR1 is LGHNA, CDR2 YSYQKL, per germline. The CDR3 runs to 13 residues. The CDR3 DNA, read in part, is TGTGCCAGCAGCCAAGAACAGGGTACAGAAGTCTTC. Amino acids: CASSQEQGTEVF. The whole CDR3 is CASSQEQGTEVFF.

This clone turned up a few times. Gene names refer to mouse genes. Read coverage stops 1 residue before the CDR3 terminus; the germline J gene supplies the remainder. V and J are TRBV13-1 and TRBJ1-3; 8 nucleotides align to TRBD1. Germline assignment: CDR1 NSHNY and CDR2 SYGAGN. CDR3 length: 15 amino acids. Germline trimming cut 2 bases from V and 2 bases from J; bases unmatched to any gene: 3. CDR3 DNA, as far as it was read: TGTGCCAGCAGTGACTCAGGGGGCGCTGGAAATACGCTCTAT. Translated, it gives CASSDSGGAGNTLY. The whole CDR3 sequence is CASSDSGGAGNTLYF.

Remarks on this clone: Gene and germline names: mouse. The CDR3 DNA, read in part, is TGTGCCAGCAGCCCCAGGGAGGGCTCCGACTACACC. Amino acid sequence: CASSPREGSDYT. The entire CDR3 sequence reads CASSPREGSDYTF. The chain employs TRBV5 and TRBJ1-2; the D gene is possibly TRBD1 (5 bases). The DNA ends 1 residue before the CDR3 does, and the rest of the CDR3 is filled in from the germline J gene. Germline V gives CDR1 LGHNA, CDR2 YNLKQL (reference sequence). The CDR3 spans 13 residues. V dropped 4 bases and J dropped 4 bases, with 10 bases sitting between them.

A word on this clone: Gene labels here are mouse ones. The read gets to within 1 residue of the CDR3 end, and the germline J gene fills in the rest. The chain uses TRBV1 and TRBJ1-6; TRBD1 is a possible D gene (6 bases). TRBJ1-6 is noted as an ORF with a role that remains uncertain. Germline V gives CDR1 NSQYPW, CDR2 LRSPGD (reference sequence). The V end lost 2 bases, the J end lost 0 bases, and 8 bases lay between the germline ends. This CDR3 spans 16 amino acids. This chain's CDR3 is CTCSATGNSYNSPLYF. The CDR3 DNA, read in part, is TGCACCTGCAGTGCAACAGGGAATTCCTATAATTCGCCCCTCTAC.

A remark on this clone: All gene names here are mouse names. The read finishes 1 residue shy of the CDR3 end, and the germline J gene is used to complete it. This chain connects TRBV5 to TRBJ2-7; D gene unclear. The CDR3 loop spans 10 amino acids. V lost 0 bases and J lost 6, with 0 bases in between. Germline V gene lookup returns CDR1 LGHNA and CDR2 YNLKQL (reference sequence). The CDR3 protein is CASSQDEQYF. CDR3 DNA (partial): TGTGCCAGCAGCCAAGATGAACAGTAC.

For this clone: Gene names are mouse gene names. The sequence runs out 1 residue before the end of the CDR3; the remainder is reconstructed from the germline J gene. Different DNA sequences within this sample yield the same CDR3. V gene TRBV31 combines with J gene TRBJ2-1; D perhaps matches TRBD1 (6 bases). With 3 bases removed from V and 3 bases from J, the gap between germline ends came to 12 bases. The CDR3 sequence is 14 residues long. Germline loops: CDR1 GKSSPN, CDR2 SITVG. CDR3 region: CAWRGQFLYAEQFF. The part of the CDR3 DNA that was read is TGTGCCTGGAGAGGACAGTTTCTCTATGCTGAGCAGTTC.